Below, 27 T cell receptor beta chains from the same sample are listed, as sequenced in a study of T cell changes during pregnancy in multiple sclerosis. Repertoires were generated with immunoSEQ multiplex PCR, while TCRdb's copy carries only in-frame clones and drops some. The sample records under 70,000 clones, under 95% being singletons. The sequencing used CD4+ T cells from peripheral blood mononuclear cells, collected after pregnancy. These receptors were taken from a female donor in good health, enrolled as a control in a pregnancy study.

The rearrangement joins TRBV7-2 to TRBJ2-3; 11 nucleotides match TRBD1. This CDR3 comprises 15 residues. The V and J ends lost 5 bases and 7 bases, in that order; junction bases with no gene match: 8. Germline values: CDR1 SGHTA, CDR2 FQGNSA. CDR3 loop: CASSPGQGALNTQYF. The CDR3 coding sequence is TGTGCCAGCAGCCCAGGACAGGGGGCGCTGAATACGCAGTATTTT.

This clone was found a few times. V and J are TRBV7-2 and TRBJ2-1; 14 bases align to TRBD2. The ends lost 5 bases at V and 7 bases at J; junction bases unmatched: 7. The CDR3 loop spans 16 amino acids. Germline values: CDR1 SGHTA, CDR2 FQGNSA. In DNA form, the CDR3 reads TGTGCCAGCAGCCCCAGACTAGCGGGGGGGTGGAATGAGCAGTTCTTC. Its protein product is CASSPRLAGGWNEQFF.

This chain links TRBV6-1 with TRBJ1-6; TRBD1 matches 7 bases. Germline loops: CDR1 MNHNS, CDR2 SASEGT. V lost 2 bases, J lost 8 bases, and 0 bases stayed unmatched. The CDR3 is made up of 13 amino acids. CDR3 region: CASSEQGDSPLHF. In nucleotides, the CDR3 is TGTGCCAGCAGTGAACAGGGGGATTCACCCCTCCACTTT.

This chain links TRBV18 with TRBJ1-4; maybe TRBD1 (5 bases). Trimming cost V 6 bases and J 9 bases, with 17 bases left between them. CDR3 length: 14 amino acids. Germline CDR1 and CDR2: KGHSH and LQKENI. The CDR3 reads CASSVGGQEKKLFF. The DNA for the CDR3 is TGTGCCAGCTCCGTGGGGGGTCAGGAGAAAAAACTGTTTTTT.

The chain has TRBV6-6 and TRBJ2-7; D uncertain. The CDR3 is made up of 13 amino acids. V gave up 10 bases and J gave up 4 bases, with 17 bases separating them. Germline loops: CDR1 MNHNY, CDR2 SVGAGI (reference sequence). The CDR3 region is CATALISYYEQYF. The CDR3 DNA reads TGTGCCACCGCCTTGATCTCCTATTACGAGCAGTACTTC.

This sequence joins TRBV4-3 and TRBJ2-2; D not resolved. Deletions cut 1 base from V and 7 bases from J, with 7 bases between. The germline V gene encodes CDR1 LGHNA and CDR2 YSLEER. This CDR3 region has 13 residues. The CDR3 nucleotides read TGCGCCAGCAGCCAAGGTTTAAACGGGGAGCTGTTTTTT. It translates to CASSQGLNGELFF.

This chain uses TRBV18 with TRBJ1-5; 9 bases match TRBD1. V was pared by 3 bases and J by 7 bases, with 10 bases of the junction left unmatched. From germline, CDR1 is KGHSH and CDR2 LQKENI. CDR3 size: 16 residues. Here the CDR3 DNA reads TGTGCCAGCTCACCCGAAGTGGGACAGGGCGGGCAGCCCCAGCATTTT. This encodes CASSPEVGQGGQPQHF.

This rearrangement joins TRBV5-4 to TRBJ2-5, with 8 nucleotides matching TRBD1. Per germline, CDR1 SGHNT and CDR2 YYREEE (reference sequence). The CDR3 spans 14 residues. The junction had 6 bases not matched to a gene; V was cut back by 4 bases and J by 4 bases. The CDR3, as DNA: TGTGCCAGCAGCCCGCCCGACAGGGGAGAGACCCAGTACTTC. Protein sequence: CASSPPDRGETQYF.

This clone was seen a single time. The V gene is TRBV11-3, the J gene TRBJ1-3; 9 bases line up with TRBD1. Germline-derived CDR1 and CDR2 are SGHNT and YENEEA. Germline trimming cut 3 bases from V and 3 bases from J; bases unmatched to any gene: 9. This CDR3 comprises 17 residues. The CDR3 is CASSFLDRGVSGNTIYF. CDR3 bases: TGTGCCAGCAGCTTCTTAGACAGGGGGGTGAGTGGAAACACCATATATTTT.

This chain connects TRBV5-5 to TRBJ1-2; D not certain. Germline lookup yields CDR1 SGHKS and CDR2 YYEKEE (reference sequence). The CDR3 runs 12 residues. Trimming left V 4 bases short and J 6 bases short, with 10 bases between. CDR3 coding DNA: TGTGCCAGCAGCCTTGAACTGCATGGCTACACCTTC. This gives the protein CASSLELHGYTF.

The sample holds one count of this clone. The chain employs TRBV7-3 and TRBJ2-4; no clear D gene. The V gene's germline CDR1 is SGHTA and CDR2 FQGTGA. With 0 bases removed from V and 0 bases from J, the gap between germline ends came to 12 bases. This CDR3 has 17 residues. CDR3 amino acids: CASSLTVGSIAKNIQYF. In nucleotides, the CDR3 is TGTGCCAGCAGCTTAACTGTCGGTAGCATAGCCAAAAACATTCAGTACTTC. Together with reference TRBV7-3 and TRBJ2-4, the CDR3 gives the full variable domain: GAGVSQTPSNKVTEKGKYVELRCDPISGHTALYWYRQSLGQGPEFLIYFQGTGAADDSGLPNDRFFAVRPEGSVSTLKIQRTERGDSAVYLCASSLTVGSIAKNIQYFGAGTRLSVL.

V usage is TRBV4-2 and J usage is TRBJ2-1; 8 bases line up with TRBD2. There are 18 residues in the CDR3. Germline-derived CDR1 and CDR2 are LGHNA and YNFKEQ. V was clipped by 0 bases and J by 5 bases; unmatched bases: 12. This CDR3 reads CASSQDVISGVIHNEQFF. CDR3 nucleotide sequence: TGTGCCAGCAGCCAAGATGTCATTAGCGGGGTGATTCACAATGAGCAGTTCTTC.

This CDR3 is CASSWGGQGYNEQFF. The CDR3 nucleotides read TGTGCCAGCAGCTGGGGGGGCCAGGGCTACAATGAGCAGTTCTTC. The chain couples TRBV5-5 to TRBJ2-1; D possibly corresponds to TRBD2 (7 bases). CDR1 is SGHKS and CDR2 is YYEKEE in the germline V gene (reference sequence). V lost 3 bases and J 3 bases, leaving 13 bases between the germline ends. This CDR3 spans 15 amino acids. Full variable domain (rest looked up from reference TRBV5-5 and TRBJ2-1): DAGVTQSPTHLIKTRGQQVTLRCSPISGHKSVSWYQQVLGQGPQFIFQYYEKEERGRGNFPDRFSARQFPNYSSELNVNALLLGDSALYLCASSWGGQGYNEQFFGPGTRLTVL.

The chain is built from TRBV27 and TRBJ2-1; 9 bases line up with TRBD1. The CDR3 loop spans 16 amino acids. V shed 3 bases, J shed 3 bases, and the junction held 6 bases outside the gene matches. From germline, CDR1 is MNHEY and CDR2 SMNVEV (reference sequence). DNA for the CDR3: TGTGCCAGCAGTTTGGGACAGGGTCGCATCTACAATGAGCAGTTCTTC. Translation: CASSLGQGRIYNEQFF.

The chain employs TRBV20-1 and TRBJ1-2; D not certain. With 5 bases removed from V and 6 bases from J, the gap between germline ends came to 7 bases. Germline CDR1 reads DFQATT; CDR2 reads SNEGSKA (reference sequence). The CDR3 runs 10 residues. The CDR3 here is CSARRDGYTF. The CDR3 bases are TGCAGTGCTCGGAGGGATGGCTACACCTTC.

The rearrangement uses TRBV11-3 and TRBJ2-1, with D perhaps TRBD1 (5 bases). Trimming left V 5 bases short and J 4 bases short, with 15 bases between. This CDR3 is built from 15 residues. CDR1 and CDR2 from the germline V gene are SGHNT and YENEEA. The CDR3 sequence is CASSRLGVTYNEQFF. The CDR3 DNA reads TGTGCCAGCAGCCGTCTAGGGGTAACTTACAATGAGCAGTTCTTC.

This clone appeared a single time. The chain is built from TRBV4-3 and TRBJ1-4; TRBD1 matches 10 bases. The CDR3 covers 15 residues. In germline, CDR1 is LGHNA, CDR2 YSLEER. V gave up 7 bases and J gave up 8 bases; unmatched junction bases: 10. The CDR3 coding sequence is TGCGCCAGCACCCCTCGGGGGACAGGGGACGAAAAACTGTTTTTT. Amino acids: CASTPRGTGDEKLFF.

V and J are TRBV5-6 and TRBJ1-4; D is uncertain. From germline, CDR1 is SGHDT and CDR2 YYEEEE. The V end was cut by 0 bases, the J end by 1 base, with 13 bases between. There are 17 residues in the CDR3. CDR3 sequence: CASSLESRYLTNEKLFF. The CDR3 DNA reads TGTGCCAGCAGCTTGGAATCTCGTTACTTAACTAATGAAAAACTGTTTTTT.

The CDR3 nucleotides read TGTGCCAGCAGCTTAACCGCCGGACACCAGCAGTACTTC. Residues: CASSLTAGHQQYF. The chain has TRBV7-3 and TRBJ2-7, with D tentatively TRBD1 (5 bases). This CDR3 is 13 amino acids long. Looked up from germline, CDR1 is SGHTA and CDR2 is FQGTGA. V was cut by 0 bases and J by 8 bases, with 11 bases left in between.

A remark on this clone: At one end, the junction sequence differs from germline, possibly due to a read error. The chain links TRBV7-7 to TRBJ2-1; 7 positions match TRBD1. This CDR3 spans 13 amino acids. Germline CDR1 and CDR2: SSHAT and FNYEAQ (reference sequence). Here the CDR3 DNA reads TGTGCTAGCAGCTTAGGGACAGAACGTGAGCAGTTCTTC. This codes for CASSLGTEREQFF.

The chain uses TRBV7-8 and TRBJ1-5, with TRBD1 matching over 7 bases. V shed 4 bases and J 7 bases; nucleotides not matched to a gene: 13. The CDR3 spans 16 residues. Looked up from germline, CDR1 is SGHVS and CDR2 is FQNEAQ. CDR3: CASSSTGQLLGQPQHF. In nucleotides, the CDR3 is TGTGCCAGCAGCTCGACGGGACAGCTCCTTGGGCAGCCCCAGCATTTT.

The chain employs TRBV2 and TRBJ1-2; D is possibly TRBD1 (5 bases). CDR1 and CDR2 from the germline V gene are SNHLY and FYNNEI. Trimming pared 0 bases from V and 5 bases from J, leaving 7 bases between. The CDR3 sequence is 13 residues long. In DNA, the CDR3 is TGTGCCAGCAGTGAAGCAGGGACTTATGGCTACACCTTC. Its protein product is CASSEAGTYGYTF. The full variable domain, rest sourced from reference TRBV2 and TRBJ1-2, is EPEVTQTPSHQVTQMGQEVILRCVPISNHLYFYWYRQILGQKVEFLVSFYNNEISEKSEIFDDQFSVERPDGSNFTLKIRSTKLEDSAMYFCASSEAGTYGYTFGSGTRLTVV.

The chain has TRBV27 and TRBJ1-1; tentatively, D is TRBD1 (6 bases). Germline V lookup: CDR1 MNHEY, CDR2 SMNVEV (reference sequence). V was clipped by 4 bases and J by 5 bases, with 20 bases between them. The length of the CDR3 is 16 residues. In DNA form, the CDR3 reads TGTGCCAGCAGTTCCCAGACCCAGGGGTGGGGGACTGAAGCTTTCTTT. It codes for CASSSQTQGWGTEAFF.

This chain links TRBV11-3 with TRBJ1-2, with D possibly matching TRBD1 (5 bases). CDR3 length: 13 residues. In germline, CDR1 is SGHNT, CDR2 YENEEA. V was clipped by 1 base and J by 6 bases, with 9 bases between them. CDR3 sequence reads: CASSLADRNGYTF. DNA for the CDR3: TGTGCCAGCAGCTTAGCTGACAGAAATGGCTACACCTTC. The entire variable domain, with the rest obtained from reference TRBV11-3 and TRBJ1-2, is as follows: EAGVVQSPRYKIIEKKQPVAFWCNPISGHNTLYWYLQNLGQGPELLIRYENEEAVDDSQLPKDRFSAERLKGVDSTLKIQPAELGDSAVYLCASSLADRNGYTFGSGTRLTVV.

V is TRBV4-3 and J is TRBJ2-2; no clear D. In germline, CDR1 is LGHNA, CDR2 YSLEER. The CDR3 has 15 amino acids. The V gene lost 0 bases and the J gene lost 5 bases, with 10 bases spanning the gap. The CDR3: CASSQEHSATGELFF. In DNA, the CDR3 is TGCGCCAGCAGCCAAGAACACAGTGCTACCGGGGAGCTGTTTTTT.

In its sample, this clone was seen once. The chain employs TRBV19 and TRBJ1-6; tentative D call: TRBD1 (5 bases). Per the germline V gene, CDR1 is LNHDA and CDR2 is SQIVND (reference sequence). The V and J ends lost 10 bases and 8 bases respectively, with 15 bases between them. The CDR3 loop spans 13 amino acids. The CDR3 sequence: CATRRGIDSPLHF. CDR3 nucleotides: TGTGCCACCCGTCGGGGGATTGATTCACCCCTCCACTTT.

The CDR3 protein is CASSLRGSGANVLTF. CDR3 nucleotide sequence: TGTGCCAGCAGCCTCAGGGGCTCTGGGGCCAACGTCCTGACTTTC. The chain employs TRBV11-1 and TRBJ2-6; TRBD1 is a possible D gene (6 bases). CDR1 SGHAT and CDR2 FQDESV come from the germline V gene (reference sequence). There are 15 residues in the CDR3. The ends were cut back, 5 bases at V and 0 bases at J, with 8 bases in the middle.